This T cell receptor beta chain was identified during a study of vaccination and CD4 T cells after COVID-19. Study overall: There were two doses of either BNT162b2 or mRNA-1273 vaccine given to participants. Spike peptides, overlapping and drawn from SARS-CoV-2, HCoV-NL63, HCoV-OC43 and HCoV-229E, were used to stimulate cells.

Stated treatment: approximately 11-day PBMC culture with coronavirus spike peptide pools or control peptides (ViraFEST assay). Ahead of the COVID-19 pandemic (2011-2018), the CD4+ T cells of the unexposed donor were collected. With peptide pools, ViraFEST first expanded antigen-specific T cells and afterwards sequenced their TCRs. IL-2 at 8.5 to 10 IU/ml and peptide pools at approximately 10 ug/ml were added to PBMCs cultured at roughly 2.1 million per well. Germline V lookup: CDR1 DFQATT, CDR2 SNEGSKA (reference sequence). The CDR3 runs to 17 residues. V gave up 3 bases and J gave up 0 bases; unmatched junction bases: 11. This clonotype has more than one count but fewer than ten. The antigen is undetermined. Oncomine TCR Beta short-read sequencing was applied to DNA from cultured CD4+ T cells. Someone extracted genomic DNA from cultured CD4+ T cells. TCRdb analysed the PCR reads with MiXCR anew, one entry per CDR3 protein. This sample has about 8,900 distinct CDR3 sequences; around 28% occur once, and the top ten carry roughly 10%.

The chain couples TRBV20-1 to TRBJ2-3; TRBD2 matches 8 bases. The clonotype originates from a human donor in good health. The sequencing input was CD4+ T cells from blood, cultured in vitro. The CDR3 nucleotides are TGCAGTGCTAGTTCGAGCGGGAGCCTTAGAAGCACAGATACGCAGTATTTT. It codes for CSASSSGSLRSTDTQYF.